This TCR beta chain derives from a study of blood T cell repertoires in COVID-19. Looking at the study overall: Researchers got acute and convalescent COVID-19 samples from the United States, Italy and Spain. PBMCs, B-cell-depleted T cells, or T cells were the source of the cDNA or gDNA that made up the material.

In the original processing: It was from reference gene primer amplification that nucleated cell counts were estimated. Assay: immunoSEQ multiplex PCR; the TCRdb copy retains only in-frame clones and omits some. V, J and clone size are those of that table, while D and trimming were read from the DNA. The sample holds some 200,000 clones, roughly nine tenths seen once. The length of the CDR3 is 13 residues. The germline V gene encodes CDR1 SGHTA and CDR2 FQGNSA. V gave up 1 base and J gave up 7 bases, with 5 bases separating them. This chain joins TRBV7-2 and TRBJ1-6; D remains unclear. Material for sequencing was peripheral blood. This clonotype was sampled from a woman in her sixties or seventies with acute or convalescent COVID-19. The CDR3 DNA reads TGTGCCAGCAGCTTAGAACGGAATTCACCCCTCCACTTT. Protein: CASSLERNSPLHF.